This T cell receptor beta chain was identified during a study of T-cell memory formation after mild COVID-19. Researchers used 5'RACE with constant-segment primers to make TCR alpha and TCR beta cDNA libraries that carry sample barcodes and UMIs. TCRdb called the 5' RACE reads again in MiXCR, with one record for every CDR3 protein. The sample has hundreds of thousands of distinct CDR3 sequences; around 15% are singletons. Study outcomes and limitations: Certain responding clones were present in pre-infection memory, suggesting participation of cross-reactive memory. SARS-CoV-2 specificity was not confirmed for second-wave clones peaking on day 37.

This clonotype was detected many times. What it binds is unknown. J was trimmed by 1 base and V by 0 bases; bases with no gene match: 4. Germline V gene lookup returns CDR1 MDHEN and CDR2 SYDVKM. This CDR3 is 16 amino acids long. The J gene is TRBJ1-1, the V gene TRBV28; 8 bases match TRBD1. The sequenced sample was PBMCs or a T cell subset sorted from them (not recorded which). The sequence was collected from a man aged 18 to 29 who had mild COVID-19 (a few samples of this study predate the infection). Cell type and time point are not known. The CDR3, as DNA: TGTGCCAGCAGTTTATGGGCCGACAGGGGGAACACTGAAGCTTTCTTT. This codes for CASSLWADRGNTEAFF.